Below, 8 T cell receptor beta chains from the same sample are listed, as sequenced in a study of cytomegalovirus exposure and HLA in healthy donors. PCR used 60 Vbeta primers and 13 Jbeta primers. Some clones are missing from TCRdb's copy, which holds only in-frame ones; the method was immunoSEQ multiplex PCR. The sample holds about 160,000 clones; 79% are singletons and the top ten take around 1.9%. Sequenced input: PBMCs. Every receptor here comes from a man aged 40-49 years in good health and CMV-seronegative.

The gene calls are TRBV27 and TRBJ2-6; 8 bases are a match to TRBD1. The germline gives CDR1 MNHEY, CDR2 SMNVEV (reference sequence). The junction had 13 bases not matched to a gene; V was cut back by 7 bases and J by 2 bases. This CDR3 spans 18 amino acids. The CDR3 reads CASKSLSQGAPGANVLTF. The CDR3 DNA sequence: TGTGCCAGCAAGTCCTTGTCCCAGGGGGCCCCTGGGGCCAACGTCCTGACTTTC.

The chain couples TRBV25-1 to TRBJ2-3, with 10 bases that match TRBD2. Germline CDR1 MGHDK, CDR2 SYGVNS. This CDR3 is built from 16 residues. The trim removed 1 base at V and 5 bases at J, leaving 6 bases unmatched. The CDR3 sequence: CASSESLAGEGDTQYF. The CDR3 nucleotides are TGTGCCAGCAGTGAATCCCTAGCGGGAGAAGGAGATACGCAGTATTTT.

The rearrangement links TRBV11-3 to TRBJ1-5; D is ambiguous. Trimming shortened V by 1 base and J by 0 bases, and 16 bases separated the two germline ends. The germline V gene encodes CDR1 SGHNT and CDR2 YENEEA. The CDR3 loop spans 18 amino acids. The CDR3 loop is CASSLGPAGTHSNQPQHF. CDR3 nucleotide sequence: TGTGCCAGCAGCTTAGGCCCCGCAGGAACCCATAGCAATCAGCCCCAGCATTTT.

The V call is TRBV6-5, the J call TRBJ2-7; 13 bases align to TRBD2. V lost 5 bases, J lost 2 bases, and 3 bases stayed unmatched. The CDR3 has 15 residues. Germline V gene data show CDR1 as MNHEY and CDR2 as SVGAGI. The CDR3 sequence: CASSLTSGRAYEQYF. CDR3 bases: TGTGCCAGCAGTCTCACTAGCGGGAGGGCCTACGAGCAGTACTTC.

The V and J genes are TRBV6-6 and TRBJ2-1; 13 bases map to TRBD2. After removal of 2 bases from V and 15 bases from J, the junction contained 10 bases not matched to a gene. The germline gives CDR1 MNHNY, CDR2 SVGAGI (reference sequence). The CDR3 totals 15 residues. The CDR3 nucleotides are TGTGCCAGCAGTTACCACCCCGGGACTAGCGGGATTCGGTTCTTC. The encoded protein is CASSYHPGTSGIRFF.

This clone was found a few times. This chain connects TRBV7-6 to TRBJ1-1; TRBD1 matches at 8 bases. The germline V gene encodes CDR1 SGHVS and CDR2 FNYEAQ. The V and J ends lost 5 bases and 2 bases, in that order; junction bases with no gene match: 7. The CDR3 is made up of 15 amino acids. CDR3 protein: CASSGIDRGNTEAFF. For the CDR3, the DNA is TGTGCCAGCAGCGGAATAGACAGGGGTAACACTGAAGCTTTCTTT.

This clone turned up a few times. The chain combines TRBV6-4 with TRBJ2-1, with 9 nucleotides matching TRBD2. CDR3 length equals 14 residues. Trimming cost V 6 bases and J 13 bases; bases outside gene matches: 13. Germline V CDR1 and CDR2: MRHNA, SNTAGT. In DNA form, the CDR3 reads TGTGCCAGCAGCCCCGCGGTAGCGGGAGAGCCCCAGTTCTTC. Amino acids: CASSPAVAGEPQFF.

Notes on this clone: A junction end diverges from the germline sequence, so it may reflect a read error. The rearrangement links TRBV7-9 to TRBJ2-3; possibly TRBD2 for D (6 bases). The CDR3 is made up of 15 amino acids. Germline lookup yields CDR1 SEHNR and CDR2 FQNEAQ (reference sequence). The CDR3 is CSSSLAGTSTDTQYF. The CDR3 DNA reads TGTTCCAGCAGCCTTGCCGGGACTAGCACAGATACGCAGTATTTT.